One and the same sample provided the 15 T cell receptor beta chains below, sequenced in a study of radiotherapy plus CTLA-4 blockade in lung cancer. Profiled with immunoSEQ multiplex PCR; TCRdb holds only in-frame clones, not every one. The sample has under 95,000 clones, over 70% seen once. Sample: peripheral blood, taken from a patient treated with radiotherapy plus ipilimumab. The receptor source for this set is a human donor with non-small cell lung cancer whose response to radiotherapy plus ipilimumab could not be evaluated. Some clones in this sample may be carry-over from other donors' samples.

As to this clone: Compared with germline, one end of the junction differs, possibly owing to a read error. The rearrangement uses TRBV7-7 and TRBJ2-5, with 9 bases that match TRBD1. CDR1 is SSHAT and CDR2 is FNYEAQ in the germline V gene (reference sequence). This CDR3 region has 14 residues. CDR3 bases: TGTGCTAGCAGTTATTTGACAGGGGGAGAGACCCAGTACTTC. Its translation: CASSYLTGGETQYF.

The V and J genes are TRBV18 and TRBJ2-5, with 7 positions matching TRBD1. CDR1 is KGHSH, CDR2 LQKENI, per germline. CDR3 length: 13 residues. The ends lost 6 bases at V and 4 bases at J; junction bases unmatched: 5. CDR3 sequence: CASSTGAAETQYF. The CDR3 DNA reads TGTGCCAGCTCTACAGGGGCCGCAGAGACCCAGTACTTC.

This chain uses TRBV7-9 with TRBJ2-7, with unresolved D. CDR1 is SEHNR and CDR2 is FQNEAQ in the germline V gene (reference sequence). V lost 2 bases and J lost 9, with 11 bases in between. The CDR3 consists of 12 residues. The CDR3 bases are TGTGCCAGCAGCTTATTCCCAACCGGGCAGTACTTC. Protein product: CASSLFPTGQYF.

The genes are TRBV4-1 and TRBJ1-2; no clear D. Germline loops: CDR1 MGHRA, CDR2 YSYEKL. Between the trimmed V and J ends, which lost 3 bases and 4 bases, there was a span of 21 bases. The CDR3 is made up of 17 amino acids. The CDR3: CASSQSAGSGRIYGYTF. The CDR3 region has the DNA TGCGCCAGCAGCCAGTCAGCAGGTTCAGGCCGAATCTATGGCTACACCTTC.

The rearrangement links TRBV5-1 to TRBJ2-5; D is unresolved. The DNA end favors TRBJ2-7, so the J call may be wrong. The V gene's germline CDR1 is SGHRS and CDR2 YFSETQ. There are 14 residues in the CDR3. The CDR3 nucleotides read TGCGCCAGCAGCTTGGCCCCCCCCTCCTACGAGCAGTACTTC. This translates into CASSLAPPSYEQYF.

The V call is TRBV11-2, the J call TRBJ1-6, with D possibly TRBD1 on 6 matching bases. This CDR3 is built from 18 residues. Germline values: CDR1 SGHAT, CDR2 FQNNGV. Between the trimmed V and J ends, which lost 4 bases and 7 bases, there was a span of 23 bases. The CDR3 region has the DNA TGTGCCAGCAGCTCAATCCCCAAGGACAGTTTGGACAATTCACCCCTCCACTTT. This sequence encodes CASSSIPKDSLDNSPLHF.

CDR3 protein: CAWSVMGDRGRETQYF. In DNA form, the CDR3 reads TGTGCCTGGAGTGTCATGGGGGACAGGGGTAGAGAGACCCAGTACTTC. The rearrangement joins TRBV30 to TRBJ2-5, with TRBD1 identical over 10 bases. Per the germline V gene, CDR1 is GTSNPN and CDR2 is SVGIG (reference sequence). J was trimmed by 4 bases and V by 0 bases; bases with no gene match: 8. The CDR3 loop spans 16 amino acids.

The chain is built from TRBV9 and TRBJ1-2, with 7 positions matching TRBD1. V trimming: 0 bases; J trimming: 3 bases; junction bases outside the gene matches: 2. The germline V gene has CDR1 SGDLS and CDR2 YYNGEE. The CDR3 totals 14 residues. The CDR3 reads CASSVVGTDYGYTF. The DNA for the CDR3 is TGTGCCAGCAGCGTAGTGGGGACAGACTATGGCTACACCTTC. The variable domain in full, with the rest retrieved from reference TRBV9 and TRBJ1-2, is DSGVTQTPKHLITATGQRVTLRCSPRSGDLSVYWYQQSLDQGLQFLIQYYNGEERAKGNILERFSAQQFPDLHSELNLSSLELGDSALYFCASSVVGTDYGYTFGSGTRLTVV.

The chain has TRBV4-1 and TRBJ2-5, with 8 bases identical to TRBD1. The DNA end lines up better with TRBJ2-7; the J call may be wrong. The germline V gene encodes CDR1 MGHRA and CDR2 YSYEKL. CDR3 length: 15 residues. Here the CDR3 reads CASSPSGTGSYEQYF. DNA of the CDR3: TGCGCCAGCAGCCCCTCCGGGACAGGATCGTACGAGCAGTACTTC.

The chain links TRBV9 to TRBJ2-1, with D maybe TRBD1 (5 bases). This CDR3 contains 13 residues. V lost 6 bases to trimming and J lost 9 bases, with 16 bases between them. CDR1 is SGDLS and CDR2 is YYNGEE in the germline V gene. The CDR3 is CASTGSVWGEQFF. The DNA for the CDR3 is TGTGCCAGCACAGGGTCTGTATGGGGTGAGCAGTTCTTC.

This clone was seen once. The V gene is TRBV11-2, the J gene TRBJ2-7; 7 nucleotides align to TRBD1. The CDR3 has 13 amino acids. In germline, CDR1 is SGHAT, CDR2 FQNNGV. J gave up 3 bases and V 3 bases, and 2 bases lay outside the gene matches. In DNA, the CDR3 is TGTGCCAGCAGCTTCGACAGGGACTACGAGCAGTACTTC. Protein product: CASSFDRDYEQYF.

The genes are TRBV27 and TRBJ2-7; 8 bases match TRBD1. CDR1 MNHEY and CDR2 SMNVEV come from the germline V gene (reference sequence). CDR3 length equals 15 residues. The ends lost 6 bases at V and 8 bases at J; junction bases unmatched: 15. CDR3 nucleotide sequence: TGTGCCAGCAGGCTTACTCAGGGGGCGTGGGGGCAGCAGTACTTC. Its protein is CASRLTQGAWGQQYF.

This clone was picked up one time. V is TRBV25-1 and J is TRBJ2-7; 10 bases agree with TRBD1. Germline trimming cut 3 bases from V and 3 bases from J; bases unmatched to any gene: 5. The CDR3 is 15 residues long. Per germline, CDR1 MGHDK and CDR2 SYGVNS. The CDR3 is CASSEDRGGLYEQYF. DNA of the CDR3: TGTGCCAGCAGTGAGGACAGGGGGGGTCTCTACGAGCAGTACTTC.

This chain joins TRBV5-1 and TRBJ1-6, with TRBD1 matching over 7 bases. This CDR3 spans 16 amino acids. Germline V lookup: CDR1 SGHRS, CDR2 YFSETQ. Unmatched junction bases numbered 5, after V lost 0 bases and J lost 5 bases. Here the CDR3 DNA reads TGCGCCAGCAGCTTGGTGGGACAGCCTCATAATTCACCCCTCCACTTT. The encoded protein is CASSLVGQPHNSPLHF.

The chain has TRBV7-2 and TRBJ2-3; 9 bases fit TRBD2. With V trimmed by 3 bases and J by 2 bases, 6 bases remained unmatched. The CDR3 sequence is 16 residues long. Germline CDR1 is SGHTA and CDR2 is FQGNSA. DNA of the CDR3: TGTGCCAGCAGCTTCAGCGGGGGGCTGAACACAGATACGCAGTATTTT. It yields the protein CASSFSGGLNTDTQYF.